Below, one T cell receptor (beta chain) is given with its context. The antigen is not known. CDR3 size: 11 residues. Per the germline V gene, CDR1 is SGHNT and CDR2 is YENEEA. V lost 7 bases and J 5 bases, leaving 6 bases between the germline ends. This record belongs to a study of T cells in localized non-small cell lung cancer. Overall study findings and caveats: A single tumor region was sequenced, leaving heterogeneity possible. Longer overall survival associated with higher blood T cell density; shorter survival with higher adjacent-lung clonality. When the top 100 tumor clones were examined, a median about 60 of them also appeared in the adjacent lung, which was paired and uninvolved.

Assay: immunoSEQ multiplex PCR; the TCRdb copy retains only in-frame clones and omits some. This repertoire shows 90,000 to 100,000 clones, approximately 91% found once; its top ten account for about 4%. Sequencing was performed on PBMCs, taken before any cancer treatment. The sequence derives from a woman aged 35 to 70 with stage II squamous cell lung carcinoma. V gene TRBV11-3 combines with J gene TRBJ2-1; a weak D match, TRBD1 (6 bases). The CDR3 DNA follows: TGTGCCAGCAAGGGGGACAATGAGCAGTTCTTC. This encodes CASKGDNEQFF.